This T cell receptor beta chain was captured by sequencing in a study of cytomegalovirus exposure and HLA in healthy donors. General observations from the study: Most likely, a cluster of highly shared sequence variants arose as a sequencing artifact. Earlier analysis looked at TCR beta V segments, and most were productive about 90% or about 30% of the time.

For this clone: The antigen remains undetermined.

V was shortened by 2 bases and J by 2 bases, with 11 bases between the two germline ends. The germline V gene encodes CDR1 SGDLS and CDR2 YYNGEE. This CDR3 has 15 amino acids. Researchers ran the PCR with 60 Vbeta and 13 Jbeta primers. Original methodology: Roughly 12 million shared chains were among tens of millions of unique TCR beta chains counted in a later analysis. Produced via immunoSEQ multiplex PCR; TCRdb's table is partial and in-frame only. The V and J calls and clone size were taken over from that table, and D and trimming were inferred from the DNA. The sample lists 220,000 or so clones; roughly 84% were seen once.

The TCR comes from a man aged 45-65 years in good health and CMV-seronegative. The sequenced material came from PBMCs. This chain joins TRBV9 and TRBJ2-1; tentatively, D is TRBD2 (6 bases). The CDR3 loop reads CASSVQEGPYNEQFF. CDR3 nucleotides: TGTGCCAGCAGCGTTCAGGAGGGCCCCTACAATGAGCAGTTCTTC.